This paragraph reports one T cell receptor (beta chain). V lost 3 bases and J 0 bases, leaving 7 bases between the germline ends. CDR1 is MNHEY, CDR2 SMNVEV, per germline (reference sequence). The CDR3 loop spans 14 amino acids. This sample is part of a study of blood T cell repertoires in COVID-19. This table comes from immunoSEQ multiplex PCR, and its TCRdb copy is limited to in-frame clones, with some not included. The sample lists 75,000 to 90,000 clones, roughly 87% occurring once. Sequencing used peripheral blood. This receptor was obtained from a woman aged 45-65 years in a cohort sampled during active COVID-19. V gene TRBV27 combines with J gene TRBJ2-3; D remains ambiguous. CDR3 residues: CASSFMESTDTQYF. The CDR3 DNA follows: TGTGCCAGCAGTTTTATGGAGAGCACAGATACGCAGTATTTT.